This T cell receptor (beta chain) was identified in a study of T cells in Graves' hyperthyroidism and ophthalmopathy. General observations from the study: With a median lead of 6.5 months before onset, the model predicted ophthalmopathy.

Lactation, pregnancy, other autoimmune disease or uncontrolled infection excluded patients. Clinical symptoms, serum thyroxine, TRAb, thyroid ultrasound and orbital computed tomography established diagnosis. There are many counts of this clonotype. Its antigen is undetermined. Authors of the study amplified TCR beta CDR3 regions from RNA transcripts. The HTBI primer set was used in a first-round RT-PCR of the TCR CDR3. TCRdb itself ran the multiplex PCR reads through MiXCR, one entry per CDR3 protein. The sample has 340,000 or so distinct CDR3 sequences, 15% to 20% seen once; the top ten hold approximately 49%. The CDR3 extends over 15 amino acids. Between the trimmed V and J ends, which lost 0 bases and 4 bases, there was a span of 12 bases. Germline V gene data show CDR1 as MNHNY and CDR2 as SVGAGI (reference sequence).

The chain employs TRBV6-6 and TRBJ1-2; D remains ambiguous. The specimen sequenced was blood. The origin of this receptor is a woman in her forties or fifties with Graves' hyperthyroidism. This chain's CDR3 is CASSYSSGKIYGYTF. The DNA of the CDR3 is TGTGCCAGCAGTTACTCCTCGGGGAAGATCTATGGCTACACCTTC.